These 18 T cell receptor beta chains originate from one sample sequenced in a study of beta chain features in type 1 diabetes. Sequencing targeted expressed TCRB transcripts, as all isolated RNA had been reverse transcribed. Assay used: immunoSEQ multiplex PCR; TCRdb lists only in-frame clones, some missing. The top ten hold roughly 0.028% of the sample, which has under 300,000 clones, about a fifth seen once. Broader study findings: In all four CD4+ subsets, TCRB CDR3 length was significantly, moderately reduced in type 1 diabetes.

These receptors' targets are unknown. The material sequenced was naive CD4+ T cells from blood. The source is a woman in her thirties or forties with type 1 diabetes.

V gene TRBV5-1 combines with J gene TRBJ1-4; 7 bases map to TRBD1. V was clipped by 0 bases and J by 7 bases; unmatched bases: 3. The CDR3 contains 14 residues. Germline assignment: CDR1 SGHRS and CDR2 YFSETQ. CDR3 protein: CASSLGQGREKLFF. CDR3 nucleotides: TGCGCCAGCAGCTTGGGACAGGGCCGTGAAAAACTGTTTTTT.

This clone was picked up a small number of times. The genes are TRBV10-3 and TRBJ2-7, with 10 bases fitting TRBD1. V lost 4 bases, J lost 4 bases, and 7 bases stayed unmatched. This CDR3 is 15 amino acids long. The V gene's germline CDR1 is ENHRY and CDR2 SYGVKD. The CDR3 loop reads CAISGSGTGVYEQYF. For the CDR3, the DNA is TGTGCCATCAGTGGCTCGGGGACAGGGGTATACGAGCAGTACTTC.

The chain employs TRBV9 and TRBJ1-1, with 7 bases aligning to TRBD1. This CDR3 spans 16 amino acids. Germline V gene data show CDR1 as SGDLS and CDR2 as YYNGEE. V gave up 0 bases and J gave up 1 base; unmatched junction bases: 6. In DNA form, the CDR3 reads TGTGCCAGCAGCGTAGGAGGGGGCATCGGGAACACTGAAGCTTTCTTT. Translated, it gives CASSVGGGIGNTEAFF.

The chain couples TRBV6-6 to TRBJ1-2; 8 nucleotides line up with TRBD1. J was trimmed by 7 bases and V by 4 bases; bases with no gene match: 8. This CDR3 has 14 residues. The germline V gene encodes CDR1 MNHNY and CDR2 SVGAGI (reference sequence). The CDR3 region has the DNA TGTGCCAGCAGTTCTGCAGGGGGCCAGAGTGGCTACACCTTC. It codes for CASSSAGGQSGYTF.

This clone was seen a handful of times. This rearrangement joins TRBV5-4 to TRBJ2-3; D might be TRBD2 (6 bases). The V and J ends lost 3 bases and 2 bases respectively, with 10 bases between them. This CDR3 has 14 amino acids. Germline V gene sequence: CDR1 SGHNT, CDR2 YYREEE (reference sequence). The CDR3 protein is CASSWRGPTDTQYF. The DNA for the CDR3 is TGTGCCAGCAGCTGGCGGGGTCCCACAGATACGCAGTATTTT.

The CDR3 spells CASSSSFYEQYF. For the CDR3, the DNA is TGTGCCAGCAGCTCCTCGTTCTACGAGCAGTACTTC. The chain couples TRBV11-1 to TRBJ2-7, with D hard to call. This CDR3 has 12 amino acids. Germline lookup yields CDR1 SGHAT and CDR2 FQDESV (reference sequence). V shed 4 bases and J shed 3 bases, with 7 bases lying between them.

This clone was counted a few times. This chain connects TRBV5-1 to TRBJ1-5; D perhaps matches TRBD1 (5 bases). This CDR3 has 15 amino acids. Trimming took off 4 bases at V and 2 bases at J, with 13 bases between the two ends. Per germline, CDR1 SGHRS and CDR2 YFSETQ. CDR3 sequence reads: CASSAGPEGNQPQHF. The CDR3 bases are TGCGCCAGCAGCGCGGGACCGGAGGGCAATCAGCCCCAGCATTTT.

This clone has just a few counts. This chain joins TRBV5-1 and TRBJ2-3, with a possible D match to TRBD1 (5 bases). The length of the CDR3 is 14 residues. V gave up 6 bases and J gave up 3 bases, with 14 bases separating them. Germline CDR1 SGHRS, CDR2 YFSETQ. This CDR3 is CASTDSLGTDTQYF. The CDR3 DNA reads TGCGCCAGCACAGACAGCCTAGGGACAGATACGCAGTATTTT.

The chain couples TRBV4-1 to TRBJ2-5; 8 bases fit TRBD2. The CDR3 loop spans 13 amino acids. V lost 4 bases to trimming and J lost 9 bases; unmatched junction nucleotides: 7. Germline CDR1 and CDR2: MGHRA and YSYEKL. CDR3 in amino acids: CASSRAGVGAQYF. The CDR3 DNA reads TGCGCCAGCAGCCGAGCGGGAGTCGGGGCCCAGTACTTC.

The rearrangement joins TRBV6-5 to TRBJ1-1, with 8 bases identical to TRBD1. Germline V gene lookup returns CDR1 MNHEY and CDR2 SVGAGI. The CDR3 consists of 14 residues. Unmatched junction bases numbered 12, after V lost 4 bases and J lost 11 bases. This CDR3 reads CASSFGQGSLWAFF. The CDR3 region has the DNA TGTGCCAGCAGTTTTGGACAGGGAAGTCTATGGGCTTTCTTT.

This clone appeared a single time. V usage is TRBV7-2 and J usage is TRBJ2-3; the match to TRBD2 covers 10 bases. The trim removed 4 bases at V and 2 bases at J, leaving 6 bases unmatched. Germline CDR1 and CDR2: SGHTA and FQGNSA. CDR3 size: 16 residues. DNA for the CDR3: TGTGCCAGCAGCTCTACTAGCGGGGCTAACACAGATACGCAGTATTTT. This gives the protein CASSSTSGANTDTQYF.

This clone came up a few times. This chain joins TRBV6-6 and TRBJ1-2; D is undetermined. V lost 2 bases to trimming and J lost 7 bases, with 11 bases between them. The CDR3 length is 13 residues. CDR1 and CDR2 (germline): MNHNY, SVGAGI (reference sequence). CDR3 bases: TGTGCCAGCAGTTACCCCCAGGATGGTGGCTACACCTTC. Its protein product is CASSYPQDGGYTF.

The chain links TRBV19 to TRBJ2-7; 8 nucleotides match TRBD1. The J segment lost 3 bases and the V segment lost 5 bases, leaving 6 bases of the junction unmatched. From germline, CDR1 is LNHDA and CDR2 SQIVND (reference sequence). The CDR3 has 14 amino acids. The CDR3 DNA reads TGTGCCAGTAGTGCTCGGACAGGGAACTACGAGCAGTACTTC. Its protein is CASSARTGNYEQYF.

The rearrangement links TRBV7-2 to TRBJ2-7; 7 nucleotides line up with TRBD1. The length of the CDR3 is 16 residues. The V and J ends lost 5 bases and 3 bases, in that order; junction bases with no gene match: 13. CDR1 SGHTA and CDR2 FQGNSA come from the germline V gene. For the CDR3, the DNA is TGTGCCAGCAGCCCCCTCGGTCCGGGACAGAACTACGAGCAGTACTTC. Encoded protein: CASSPLGPGQNYEQYF.

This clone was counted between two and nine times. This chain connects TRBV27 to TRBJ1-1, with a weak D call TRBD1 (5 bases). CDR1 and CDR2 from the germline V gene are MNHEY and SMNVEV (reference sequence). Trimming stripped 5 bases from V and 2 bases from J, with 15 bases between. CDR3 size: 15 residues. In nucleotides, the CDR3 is TGTGCCAGCAGTATCTACCCAACAGGCAACACTGAAGCTTTCTTT. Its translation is CASSIYPTGNTEAFF.

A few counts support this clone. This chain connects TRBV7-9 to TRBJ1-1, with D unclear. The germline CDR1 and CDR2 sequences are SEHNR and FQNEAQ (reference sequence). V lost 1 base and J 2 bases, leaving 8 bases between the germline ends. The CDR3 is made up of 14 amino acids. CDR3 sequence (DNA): TGTGCCAGCAGCTTAGTCACGGTAAACACTGAAGCTTTCTTT. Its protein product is CASSLVTVNTEAFF.

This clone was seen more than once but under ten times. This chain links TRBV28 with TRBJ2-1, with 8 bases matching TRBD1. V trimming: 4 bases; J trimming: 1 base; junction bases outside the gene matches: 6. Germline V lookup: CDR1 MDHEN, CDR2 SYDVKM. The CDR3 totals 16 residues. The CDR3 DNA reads TGTGCCAGCAGTTCAGGGGGCTCGGGGTCCTACAATGAGCAGTTCTTC. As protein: CASSSGGSGSYNEQFF.

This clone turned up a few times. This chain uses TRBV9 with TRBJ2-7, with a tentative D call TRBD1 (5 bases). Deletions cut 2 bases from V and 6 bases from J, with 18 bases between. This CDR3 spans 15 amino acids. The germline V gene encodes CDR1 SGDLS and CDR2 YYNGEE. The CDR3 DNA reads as TGTGCCAGCAGCGTCCTCACAGGCCCCCAGGTCGAGCAGTACTTC. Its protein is CASSVLTGPQVEQYF.